The 20 T cell receptor beta chains given below trace back to one sample, sequenced in a study of cytomegalovirus exposure and HLA in healthy donors. Researchers ran the PCR with 60 Vbeta and 13 Jbeta primers. The data were produced by immunoSEQ multiplex PCR, yet TCRdb's version contains in-frame clones alone and is incomplete. The ten top clones account for approximately 2%, within a sample of 150,000 or so clones. Sequences were obtained from PBMCs. These TCRs come from a woman aged 18-29 years in good health and CMV-seronegative.

V gene TRBV5-6 combines with J gene TRBJ2-1, with D uncertain. The length of the CDR3 is 13 residues. V was trimmed by 0 bases and J by 12 bases, leaving 13 bases between them. Looked up from germline, CDR1 is SGHDT and CDR2 is YYEEEE. The CDR3 nucleotides are TGTGCCAGCAGCTTGGGTGCGAAGCCCTGGCAGTTCTTC. Protein sequence: CASSLGAKPWQFF. The full variable domain, its missing parts supplied by reference TRBV5-6 and TRBJ2-1, is DAGVTQSPTHLIKTRGQQVTLRCSPKSGHDTVSWYQQALGQGPQFIFQYYEEEERQRGNFPDRFSGHQFPNYSSELNVNALLLGDSALYLCASSLGAKPWQFFGPGTRLTVL.

This chain uses TRBV14 with TRBJ2-1; D may be TRBD1 (6 bases). V lost 3 bases and J 4 bases, leaving 19 bases between the germline ends. This CDR3 has 17 residues. The germline V gene encodes CDR1 SGHDN and CDR2 FVKESK. CDR3: CASSQKDGSTGYNEQFF. The CDR3 DNA follows: TGTGCCAGCAGCCAGAAAGACGGATCTACAGGGTACAATGAGCAGTTCTTC.

V usage is TRBV6-6 and J usage is TRBJ2-1; D not certain. The CDR3 covers 11 residues. CDR1 MNHNY and CDR2 SVGAGI come from the germline V gene (reference sequence). Trimming shortened V by 8 bases and J by 8 bases, and 10 bases separated the two germline ends. The CDR3 DNA sequence: TGTGCCAGCGGCGGATTCGATGAGCAGTTCTTC. Its protein is CASGGFDEQFF.

The rearrangement uses TRBV6-4 and TRBJ1-5, with D perhaps matching TRBD1 (5 bases). Germline V gene data show CDR1 as MRHNA and CDR2 as SNTAGT. The CDR3 totals 15 residues. The V and J ends lost 4 bases and 2 bases respectively, with 12 bases between them. The CDR3 is CASSAGGSGNQPQHF. The CDR3 DNA is TGTGCCAGCAGTGCCGGGGGGTCAGGCAATCAGCCCCAGCATTTT.

The chain combines TRBV6-1 with TRBJ1-5; D possibly corresponds to TRBD1 (6 bases). This CDR3 is 15 amino acids long. V was trimmed by 3 bases and J by 3 bases, leaving 12 bases between them. Per the germline V gene, CDR1 is MNHNS and CDR2 is SASEGT. The CDR3 DNA is TGTGCCAGCAGTGACCCTGGACAGATCAATCAGCCCCAGCATTTT. It yields the protein CASSDPGQINQPQHF.

The chain uses TRBV7-9 and TRBJ1-2; D gene unclear. V was pared by 2 bases and J by 3 bases, with 10 bases between. This CDR3 has 14 residues. Germline V gene sequence: CDR1 SEHNR, CDR2 FQNEAQ (reference sequence). This CDR3 is CASSLMEGDYGYTF. CDR3 sequence (DNA): TGTGCCAGCAGCTTAATGGAGGGAGACTATGGCTACACCTTC.

CDR3 amino acids: CASSPHRGNTEAFF. Written as DNA, the CDR3 is TGTGCCAGCAGCCCCCACAGGGGGAACACTGAAGCTTTCTTT. The chain joins TRBV9 to TRBJ1-1, with 7 bases fitting TRBD1. After removal of 4 bases from V and 1 base from J, the junction contained 4 bases not matched to a gene. The CDR3 contains 14 residues. Germline lookup yields CDR1 SGDLS and CDR2 YYNGEE. Using reference TRBV9 and TRBJ1-1 for the parts outside the CDR3, the full variable domain is DSGVTQTPKHLITATGQRVTLRCSPRSGDLSVYWYQQSLDQGLQFLIQYYNGEERAKGNILERFSAQQFPDLHSELNLSSLELGDSALYFCASSPHRGNTEAFFGQGTRLTVV.

This chain joins TRBV11-3 and TRBJ2-2; maybe TRBD2 (6 bases). The germline V gene has CDR1 SGHNT and CDR2 YENEEA. The CDR3 has 14 residues. V lost 0 bases to trimming and J lost 10 bases, with 12 bases between them. The CDR3, as DNA: TGTGCCAGCAGCTTAGATATCCGCGGGGCGGAGCTGTTTTTT. This codes for CASSLDIRGAELFF.

This rearrangement joins TRBV5-1 to TRBJ2-5; weak D call: TRBD1 (6 bases). The germline V and J ends were trimmed by 0 bases and 1 base, with 13 bases remaining between them. Germline V gene lookup returns CDR1 SGHRS and CDR2 YFSETQ. The CDR3 runs 16 residues. CDR3 in DNA: TGCGCCAGCAGCTTGGGTACTTGGACAGCCCAAGAGACCCAGTACTTC. It codes for CASSLGTWTAQETQYF.

V and J are TRBV10-3 and TRBJ2-1; 12 bases are a match to TRBD1. This CDR3 has 14 amino acids. Germline V gene data show CDR1 as ENHRY and CDR2 as SYGVKD. The V gene end was trimmed by 10 bases and the J gene end by 9 bases; junction bases not matched to a gene: 10. The CDR3 reads CATGTGGGSVEQFF. The CDR3 DNA sequence: TGTGCCACCGGGACAGGGGGCGGTTCAGTTGAGCAGTTCTTC.

The CDR3 here is CASSLQGAETQYF. CDR3 sequence (DNA): TGTGCCAGCAGTTTACAGGGGGCAGAGACCCAGTACTTC. The genes are TRBV27 and TRBJ2-5, with 8 bases matching TRBD1. Looked up from germline, CDR1 is MNHEY and CDR2 is SMNVEV (reference sequence). V shed 2 bases, J shed 4 bases, and the junction held 0 bases outside the gene matches. This CDR3 comprises 13 residues.

The chain uses TRBV21-1 and TRBJ1-5; the tabulated D call, TRBD1, remains unverified against the DNA. TRBV21-1 has pseudogene status. This CDR3 region has 12 residues. The chain's CDR3 is CASPGSNQPQHF. As DNA, the CDR3 is TGTGCCAGCCCAGGGAGCAATCAGCCCCAGCATTTT.

This rearrangement joins TRBV5-1 to TRBJ2-2; D gene uncertain. Germline-derived CDR1 and CDR2 are SGHRS and YFSETQ. CDR3 length: 14 residues. V was clipped by 0 bases and J by 4 bases, with 7 bases between them. Here the CDR3 reads CASSLDSATGELFF. Written as DNA, the CDR3 is TGCGCCAGCAGCTTGGATAGTGCCACCGGGGAGCTGTTTTTT.

The rearrangement uses TRBV29-1 and TRBJ2-5; 7 nucleotides match TRBD1. There are 13 residues in the CDR3. CDR1 SQVTM and CDR2 ANQGSEA come from the germline V gene. Losses at the gene ends were 5 bases for V and 4 bases for J; bases not matched to a gene: 7. CDR3 protein: CSVQGDIRETQYF. DNA of the CDR3: TGCAGCGTTCAGGGGGATATTAGAGAGACCCAGTACTTC.

The CDR3 sequence is CSVAQGRTEAFF. CDR3 sequence (DNA): TGCAGCGTTGCTCAGGGTCGGACTGAAGCTTTCTTT. V and J are TRBV29-1 and TRBJ1-1, with D tentatively TRBD1 (5 bases). Between the trimmed V and J ends, which lost 4 bases and 5 bases, there was a span of 11 bases. Looked up from germline, CDR1 is SQVTM and CDR2 is ANQGSEA. This CDR3 has 12 amino acids.

The chain uses TRBV19 and TRBJ2-5; TRBD1 aligns across 9 bases. Germline V lookup: CDR1 LNHDA, CDR2 SQIVND (reference sequence). Trimming cost V 2 bases and J 5 bases; bases outside gene matches: 21. CDR3 size: 20 residues. The CDR3 DNA reads as TGTGCCAGTAGTATATCCATCTTCTCCCGGGACAGGGTCCCCAATGAGACCCAGTACTTC. It yields the protein CASSISIFSRDRVPNETQYF.

The chain couples TRBV15 to TRBJ2-5; D possibly corresponds to TRBD1 (6 bases). The CDR3 sequence is 15 residues long. V shed 3 bases and J shed 5 bases, with 16 bases lying between them. Germline lookup yields CDR1 LNHNV and CDR2 YYDKDF (reference sequence). CDR3 DNA: TGTGCCACCAGCAGGGATCATGGGGGCGGGGAGACCCAGTACTTC. Its protein product is CATSRDHGGGETQYF.

V gene TRBV5-4 combines with J gene TRBJ2-3; 7 nucleotides match TRBD2. The CDR3 has 15 amino acids. Germline-derived CDR1 and CDR2 are SGHNT and YYREEE (reference sequence). V was clipped by 4 bases and J by 2 bases; unmatched bases: 7. The CDR3 loop reads CASSGGLVTTDTQYF. CDR3 nucleotide sequence: TGTGCCAGCAGCGGAGGACTAGTAACCACAGATACGCAGTATTTT.

The chain's CDR3 is CASSLGGSSEAFF. CDR3 coding DNA: TGTGCCAGCAGCTTAGGGGGCTCTTCTGAAGCTTTCTTT. The chain uses TRBV11-3 and TRBJ1-1; a weak D match, TRBD1 (5 bases). V was pared by 1 base and J by 6 bases, with 9 bases between. Per the germline V gene, CDR1 is SGHNT and CDR2 is YENEEA. CDR3 size: 13 residues.

The chain is built from TRBV7-8 and TRBJ2-3; D might be TRBD2 (6 bases). CDR3 length: 13 residues. Trimming removed 6 bases from V and 3 bases from J, with 10 bases in between. Germline V lookup: CDR1 SGHVS, CDR2 FQNEAQ. The CDR3, as DNA: TGTGCCAGCAGACTCCGGGGGACAGATACGCAGTATTTT. Amino acid sequence: CASRLRGTDTQYF.